This entry describes one T cell receptor beta chain. Its specificity is unknown. Semi-nested PCR with Nested Universal Primer A followed constant-region reverse priming of full-length variable regions. A single record per CDR3 protein comes from TCRdb applying MiXCR to the 5' RACE reads. This repertoire shows 35,000 to 50,000 distinct CDR3 sequences, roughly 27% found once; its top ten account for roughly 3.5%. The length of the CDR3 is 13 residues. Germline values: CDR1 SGHRS, CDR2 YFSETQ. With V trimmed by 4 bases and J by 3 bases, 4 bases remained unmatched. Study results and caveats: In terms of TCR gene usage, tumor memory CD4+ T cells clustered together with blood and lymph node memory CD4+ cells, as well as with lymph node naive CD4+ cells.

The receptor comes from a female donor with breast cancer. The sequenced sample was memory CD4+ T cells sorted from a lymph node. Indicated subset: memory CD4+ T cells, CD4+CD45RO+CD25-. The V call is TRBV5-1, the J call TRBJ2-7; TRBD1 aligns across 7 bases. The CDR3 sequence is CASSVQGIYEQYF. The CDR3 DNA reads as TGCGCCAGCAGCGTACAGGGGATCTACGAGCAGTACTTC.